The text below deals with one T cell receptor beta chain. Its target is not known. Method: immunoSEQ multiplex PCR; TCRdb's copy keeps in-frame clones and lacks some. The table shows tens of thousands of clones, with around 83% occurring only once. The data were taken from a study of glioma-infiltrating T cells after dendritic cell vaccination. For the study at large: Between the early 2000s and the early 2010s, patients got autologous tumor lysate-pulsed dendritic cell vaccines. Overall study results and limits: Only a small number of patients had complete blood and tumor samples.

V shed 6 bases and J 5 bases; nucleotides not matched to a gene: 7. There are 13 residues in the CDR3. Germline V gene lookup returns CDR1 SGHTA and CDR2 FQGNSA. Time point in this sample: after dendritic cell vaccination, including at tumor progression/relapse. The source of this sequence is a human donor with glioblastoma. The sample consisted of blood, taken after dendritic cell vaccination. V is TRBV7-2 and J is TRBJ2-7; TRBD1 matches at 7 bases. The CDR3 DNA sequence: TGTGCCAGCAGACTTTCAGGGGGAAACGAGCAGTACTTC. Translating gives CASRLSGGNEQYF.